The 14 T cell receptor beta chains presented below share a single source sample, sequenced in a study of blood T cell repertoires in COVID-19. Data came from immunoSEQ multiplex PCR; TCRdb stores just in-frame clones and leaves some out. The table lists about 79,000 clones, roughly 89% of them singletons. Sample: peripheral blood. Receptors originate from a man aged 70-80 years with active or convalescent COVID-19.

This clone was recorded once. This rearrangement joins TRBV6-5 to TRBJ1-5, with D possibly TRBD1 on 5 matching bases. This CDR3 comprises 14 residues. Germline V gene sequence: CDR1 MNHEY, CDR2 SVGAGI. V was clipped by 8 bases and J by 2 bases, with 13 bases between them. The CDR3 reads CASRGTRGNQPQHF. CDR3 bases: TGTGCCAGCCGCGGGACTCGGGGCAATCAGCCCCAGCATTTT.

This chain links TRBV28 with TRBJ2-7; D gene ambiguous. V was trimmed by 4 bases and J by 7 bases, leaving 11 bases between them. CDR1 and CDR2 (germline): MDHEN, SYDVKM. CDR3 length: 12 amino acids. CDR3 sequence: CASSWSYSEQYF. The CDR3 DNA sequence: TGTGCCAGCAGTTGGAGCTATTCGGAGCAGTACTTC.

This clone appeared a single time. The chain joins TRBV6-5 to TRBJ1-1, with D possibly matching TRBD1 (6 bases). The CDR3 runs to 13 residues. V was clipped by 6 bases and J by 3 bases, with 11 bases between them. CDR1 is MNHEY and CDR2 is SVGAGI in the germline V gene. CDR3 nucleotides: TGTGCCAGCAGGGAGGGGGGGCACACTGAAGCTTTCTTT. Translated, it gives CASREGGHTEAFF.

The rearrangement uses TRBV6-5 and TRBJ2-7; D might be TRBD2 (6 bases). This CDR3 region has 16 residues. Germline V gene data show CDR1 as MNHEY and CDR2 as SVGAGI. V shed 0 bases and J shed 4 bases, with 16 bases lying between them. CDR3 residues: CASSYSSSAGSYEQYF. As DNA, the CDR3 is TGTGCCAGCAGTTACTCGTCTAGCGCGGGATCTTACGAGCAGTACTTC.

The V call is TRBV5-4, the J call TRBJ1-1; 8 nucleotides match TRBD1. The CDR3 has 14 residues. With V trimmed by 6 bases and J by 3 bases, 7 bases remained unmatched. The germline CDR1 and CDR2 sequences are SGHNT and YYREEE (reference sequence). CDR3 DNA sequence: TGTGCCAGCAACCCGCAACAGGGGGACACTGAAGCTTTCTTT. This codes for CASNPQQGDTEAFF.

This clone was picked up a small number of times. Other DNA sequences within the sample encode an identical CDR3. The chain couples TRBV27 to TRBJ2-2; 12 bases are shared with TRBD2. The CDR3 contains 15 residues. The germline V gene has CDR1 MNHEY and CDR2 SMNVEV (reference sequence). V shed 3 bases, J shed 5 bases, and the junction held 1 base outside the gene matches. DNA of the CDR3: TGTGCCAGCAGTTTCGGGACTAGCGGGACCGGGGAGCTGTTTTTT. Encoded protein: CASSFGTSGTGELFF.

This sequence joins TRBV5-5 and TRBJ1-1; 9 bases match TRBD1. This CDR3 contains 15 residues. The V segment lost 5 bases and the J segment 4 bases; nucleotides outside the gene matches: 9. The V gene's germline CDR1 is SGHKS and CDR2 YYEKEE (reference sequence). The CDR3 loop is CASRAGTGFGTEAFF. Here the CDR3 DNA reads TGTGCCAGCAGAGCCGGGACAGGGTTTGGCACTGAAGCTTTCTTT.

This clone was observed a single time. DNA of the CDR3: TGTGCCAGCAGCCAAGCGGGAGATGGCTACACCTTC. This gives the protein CASSQAGDGYTF. J is TRBJ1-2 and V is TRBV3-1 (or the pseudogene TRBV3-2); D call uncertain. Trimming shortened V by 1 base and J by 6 bases, and 6 bases separated the two germline ends. CDR1 and CDR2 (germline): LGHDT, YNNKEL (reference sequence). This CDR3 is built from 12 residues.

This clone was detected a few times. The chain employs TRBV18 and TRBJ2-7; TRBD1 matches 9 bases. In germline, CDR1 is KGHSH, CDR2 LQKENI. This CDR3 is built from 14 residues. V trimming: 5 bases; J trimming: 3 bases; junction bases outside the gene matches: 5. In nucleotides, the CDR3 is TGTGCCAGCTCAGCGGGACAGGGACGCTACGAGCAGTACTTC. Its protein is CASSAGQGRYEQYF.

This chain uses TRBV5-4 with TRBJ1-1; D not resolved. The CDR3 length is 14 residues. V lost 0 bases to trimming and J lost 5 bases, with 11 bases between them. Per germline, CDR1 SGHNT and CDR2 YYREEE (reference sequence). The CDR3 loop is CASSLEGRVTEAFF. For the CDR3, the DNA is TGTGCCAGCAGCTTGGAAGGGAGGGTTACTGAAGCTTTCTTT.

The rearrangement uses TRBV9 and TRBJ2-7; D is unclear. CDR3 length equals 14 residues. Germline values: CDR1 SGDLS, CDR2 YYNGEE. The V end was cut by 2 bases, the J end by 0 bases, with 9 bases between. The DNA for the CDR3 is TGTGCCAGCAGCGTCACCCCGGGCTCCTACGAGCAGTACTTC. It is translated as CASSVTPGSYEQYF.

J is TRBJ2-2 and V is TRBV5-4, with 9 positions matching TRBD2. The trim removed 3 bases at V and 4 bases at J, leaving 10 bases unmatched. This CDR3 has 17 amino acids. The germline V gene encodes CDR1 SGHNT and CDR2 YYREEE (reference sequence). CDR3 loop: CASSSAGGRASTGELFF. For the CDR3, the DNA is TGTGCCAGCAGCTCGGCCGGCGGGAGGGCCAGCACCGGGGAGCTGTTTTTT.

About this clone: The junction departs from germline at one end; a sequencing error may be responsible. The gene calls are TRBV18 and TRBJ2-2, with TRBD1 matching 7 bases. This CDR3 has 16 amino acids. The germline CDR1 and CDR2 sequences are KGHSH and LQKENI. CDR3 nucleotide sequence: TGTGCCAGCTCACCAGTTGCGGACAGGAACGCCGGGGAGCTGTTTTTT. It codes for CASSPVADRNAGELFF. Filled out from reference TRBV18 and TRBJ2-2, the complete variable domain reads NAGVMQNPRHLVRRRGQEARLRCSPMKGHSHVYWYRQLPEEGLKFMVYLQKENIIDESGMPKERFSAEFPKEGPSILRIQQVVRGDSAAYFCASSPVADRNAGELFFGEGSRLTVL.

The chain uses TRBV6-6 and TRBJ1-5, with 7 bases matching TRBD1. Per germline, CDR1 MNHNY and CDR2 SVGAGI (reference sequence). This CDR3 region has 16 residues. J lost 1 base, V lost 10 bases, and 13 bases had no gene match. CDR3 amino acids: CATGSRGRVSNQPQHF. CDR3 nucleotides: TGTGCCACCGGGAGTAGGGGGCGCGTAAGCAATCAGCCCCAGCATTTT.